The rows below give T cell receptor beta chains drawn from one sample of a study of T cells after yellow fever vaccination. From the 5' RACE reads, TCRdb called clonotypes with MiXCR, one entry per CDR3 protein. The table records hundreds of thousands of distinct CDR3 sequences, approximately 12% of them present only once. Specimen: PBMCs, collected on the day of the yellow fever booster vaccination. These receptor sequences come from a man aged 25-40 years who received the YFV17D yellow fever vaccine. Both conserved end residues are part of each CDR3.

J: TRBJ1-1
V: TRBV12-3/TRBV12-4
CDR3: CASSYAGIEAFF

J: TRBJ2-7
V: TRBV5-4
CDR3: CASSPSPSGSYEQYF

J: TRBJ2-3
V: TRBV6-6
CDR3: CASSYLDTDTQYF

J: TRBJ2-3
V: TRBV5-1
CDR3: CASSLANPDTDTQYF

J: TRBJ1-6
V: TRBV7-2
CDR3: CASRNRLNSPLHF

J: TRBJ2-6
V: TRBV7-9
CDR3: CASSLEGRGANVLTF

J: TRBJ2-2
V: TRBV6-1
CDR3: CASSQGARVTGELFF

J: TRBJ2-3
V: TRBV20-1
CDR3: CSAKLRQTVFLYGQYF

J: TRBJ1-2
V: TRBV6-5
CDR3: CASGGGGYGYTF

J: TRBJ2-1
V: TRBV14
CDR3: CASSQVGSGEQFF

J: TRBJ2-3
V: TRBV9
CDR3: CASTGQAGTDTQYF

J: TRBJ2-6
V: TRBV7-6
CDR3: CASSLYTGAGANVLTF

J: TRBJ1-5
V: TRBV29-1
CDR3: CSVSGPNQPQHF

J: TRBJ2-1
V: TRBV4-2
CDR3: CASSQEASGLSYNEQFF

J: TRBJ2-3
V: TRBV10-3
CDR3: CAIRLAGRSTDTQYF

J: TRBJ2-1
V: TRBV7-2
CDR3: CASSLLAGYSYNEQFF

J: TRBJ2-1
V: TRBV20-1
CDR3: CSASTGGEFF

J: TRBJ1-1
V: TRBV5-1
CDR3: CASSLEPGGGTEAFF

J: TRBJ2-1
V: TRBV4-3
CDR3: CASSQDTGLNEQFF

J: TRBJ1-5
V: TRBV7-2
CDR3: CASSPGWAAGNQPQHF

J: TRBJ1-1
V: TRBV5-5
CDR3: CASSLSWGNMNTEAFF

J: TRBJ2-5
V: TRBV11-2
CDR3: CASSLFLAGTTRLETQYF

J: TRBJ2-6
V: TRBV20-1
CDR3: CSASLSGANVLTF

J: TRBJ1-2
V: TRBV5-1
CDR3: CASSLAEGYNYGYTF

J: TRBJ1-2
V: TRBV5-1
CDR3: CASSLGTGFYGYTF

J: TRBJ2-7
V: TRBV21-1
CDR3: CASSKVNKGPSSHEQYF

J: TRBJ2-2
V: TRBV6-2/TRBV6-3
CDR3: CASPGLYTGELFF

J: TRBJ2-3
V: TRBV15
CDR3: CATSREASRTDTQYF

J: TRBJ2-7
V: TRBV4-2
CDR3: CASSQTSGGPKEQYF

J: TRBJ2-7
V: TRBV11-2
CDR3: CASSLRLAGPRGTYEQYF

J: TRBJ2-7
V: TRBV6-5
CDR3: CASSYSVRGPEYEQYF

J: TRBJ1-1
V: TRBV12-3/TRBV12-4
CDR3: CASKRDSGTEAFF

J: TRBJ2-1
V: TRBV7-9
CDR3: CASSSGTSGDNEQFF

J: TRBJ2-3
V: TRBV5-1
CDR3: CASSLADPYTQYF

J: TRBJ1-6
V: TRBV5-1
CDR3: CASSLEYGHNSPLHF

J: TRBJ2-3
V: TRBV7-8
CDR3: CASSPVAAGVLGDTQYF